These 21 T cell receptor beta chains were sequenced from one sample in a study of T cell responses to AZD1222 COVID-19 vaccine (dated by TCRdb to 2020 to 2022). The protocol used for the library was the immunoSEQ multiplex PCR assay. TCRdb carries this immuneACCESS record with in-frame sequences only. Its versions omit some clonotypes, under half of them owing to an unresolved V gene in the studies checked, with the rest unexplained. The table for this sample lists 100,000 to 150,000 clones; 80% to 90% of them were counted only once. The top ten clones comprise about 6% of the sample. This specimen's time point label, per the study, means: baseline before first vaccination. This specimen consisted of peripheral blood, obtained on day 0 of AZD1222 vaccination. These receptors all stem from an adult in good health.

V is TRBV4-3 and J is TRBJ2-1; D gene unclear. This CDR3 has 12 residues. The germline V gene encodes CDR1 LGHNA and CDR2 YSLEER. V was cut by 0 bases and J by 8 bases, with 5 bases left in between. CDR3 DNA sequence: TGCGCCAGCAGCCAAGATGGGGATGAGCAGTTCTTC. Translation gives CASSQDGDEQFF.

The chain employs TRBV4-1 and TRBJ1-2, with 8 bases matching TRBD1. The trim removed 3 bases at V and 3 bases at J, leaving 9 bases unmatched. The CDR3 has 16 amino acids. Per the germline V gene, CDR1 is MGHRA and CDR2 is YSYEKL. Written as DNA, the CDR3 is TGCGCCAGCAGCCATTCCGGACAGGGAATGGACTATGGCTACACCTTC. It specifies CASSHSGQGMDYGYTF.

The rearrangement joins TRBV7-9 to TRBJ2-7; no clear D. This CDR3 is 11 amino acids long. With 8 bases removed from V and 2 bases from J, the gap between germline ends came to 7 bases. Germline V gene data show CDR1 as SEHNR and CDR2 as FQNEAQ (reference sequence). This CDR3 reads CASAQTYEQYF. For the CDR3, the DNA is TGTGCCAGCGCCCAGACCTACGAGCAGTACTTC. Filled out from reference TRBV7-9 and TRBJ2-7, the complete variable domain reads DTGVSQNPRHKITKRGQNVTFRCDPISEHNRLYWYRQTLGQGPEFLTYFQNEAQLEKSRLLSDRFSAERPKGSFSTLEIQRTEQGDSAMYLCASAQTYEQYFGPGTRLTVT.

The table lists this clone with a count of one. V and J are TRBV19 and TRBJ2-1; possible D gene TRBD1, 5 bases. The CDR3 is 12 residues long. Germline V CDR1 and CDR2: LNHDA, SQIVND (reference sequence). V lost 7 bases and J 9 bases, leaving 13 bases between the germline ends. The CDR3 loop reads CASTLDNGEQFF. The CDR3, as DNA: TGTGCCAGTACCCTGGACAACGGTGAGCAGTTCTTC. Full variable domain (remainder filled in from reference TRBV19 and TRBJ2-1): DGGITQSPKYLFRKEGQNVTLSCEQNLNHDAMYWYRQDPGQGLRLIYYSQIVNDFQKGDIAEGYSVSREKKESFPLTVTSAQKNPTAFYLCASTLDNGEQFFGPGTRLTVL.

The V and J genes are TRBV5-1 and TRBJ1-4, with D unclear. The CDR3 runs to 13 residues. Looked up from germline, CDR1 is SGHRS and CDR2 is YFSETQ. Trimming removed 2 bases from V and 8 bases from J, with 10 bases in between. The CDR3 DNA is TGCGCCAGCAGCTTTGAAGGGTTGGAAAAACTGTTTTTT. This gives the protein CASSFEGLEKLFF.

The gene calls are TRBV7-2 and TRBJ1-6; maybe TRBD1 (6 bases). The ends were cut back, 3 bases at V and 6 bases at J, with 12 bases in the middle. Per germline, CDR1 SGHTA and CDR2 FQGNSA. The CDR3 is made up of 15 amino acids. This chain's CDR3 is CASSFNRVGNSPLHF. DNA for the CDR3: TGTGCCAGCAGCTTCAACAGGGTGGGTAATTCACCCCTCCACTTT. The variable domain in full, with the rest retrieved from reference TRBV7-2 and TRBJ1-6, is GAGVSQSPSNKVTEKGKDVELRCDPISGHTALYWYRQSLGQGLEFLIYFQGNSAPDKSGLPSDRFSAERTGGSVSTLTIQRTQQEDSAVYLCASSFNRVGNSPLHFGNGTRLTVT.

V and J are TRBV6-1 and TRBJ2-7; 7 nucleotides align to TRBD2. Germline V gene lookup returns CDR1 MNHNS and CDR2 SASEGT. This CDR3 is built from 15 residues. After removal of 2 bases from V and 2 bases from J, the junction contained 6 bases not matched to a gene. The CDR3 coding sequence is TGTGCCAGCAGTGAATATGGAGCGGGAACCTACGAGCAGTACTTC. Protein product: CASSEYGAGTYEQYF.

The rearrangement links TRBV19 to TRBJ2-4; 10 bases line up with TRBD2. This CDR3 spans 17 amino acids. Trimming took 5 bases from V and 0 from J; bases not matched to a gene: 7. Germline V gene sequence: CDR1 LNHDA, CDR2 SQIVND (reference sequence). CDR3 region: CASSGERGGRAKNIQYF. The CDR3 DNA reads as TGTGCCAGTAGTGGGGAGCGGGGGGGCCGAGCCAAAAACATTCAGTACTTC.

The chain carries TRBV10-2 and TRBJ2-3, with 7 bases matching TRBD1. The junction had 2 bases not matched to a gene; V was cut back by 1 base and J by 4 bases. In germline, CDR1 is WSHSY, CDR2 SAAADI. The CDR3 runs 14 residues. CDR3 region: CASSEYRGADTQYF. CDR3 coding DNA: TGCGCCAGCAGTGAGTACAGGGGTGCAGATACGCAGTATTTT.

V and J are TRBV19 and TRBJ1-1; tentative D call: TRBD1 (5 bases). Trimming took 6 bases from V and 3 from J, leaving 20 bases between them. Germline V gives CDR1 LNHDA, CDR2 SQIVND (reference sequence). This CDR3 is 16 amino acids long. This CDR3 reads CASRGLLISRDTEAFF. The CDR3 DNA sequence: TGTGCCAGTAGGGGGCTATTGATCTCTAGGGACACTGAAGCTTTCTTT.

Only a few counts were recorded for this clone. The chain couples TRBV5-1 to TRBJ2-1, with 7 bases aligning to TRBD2. Per germline, CDR1 SGHRS and CDR2 YFSETQ. Germline trimming cut 8 bases from V and 9 bases from J; bases unmatched to any gene: 14. The CDR3 totals 14 residues. As DNA, the CDR3 is TGCGCCAGTACCGGGACTACCGATTCATCTGAGCAGTTCTTC. Translated: CASTGTTDSSEQFF. Filled out from reference TRBV5-1 and TRBJ2-1, the complete variable domain reads KAGVTQTPRYLIKTRGQQVTLSCSPISGHRSVSWYQQTPGQGLQFLFEYFSETQRNKGNFPGRFSGRQFSNSRSEMNVSTLELGDSALYLCASTGTTDSSEQFFGPGTRLTVL.

V is TRBV18 and J is TRBJ1-2; unclear D gene. The germline V and J ends were trimmed by 0 bases and 0 bases, with 8 bases remaining between them. The CDR3 extends over 15 amino acids. Germline CDR1 and CDR2: KGHSH and LQKENI. The CDR3 DNA reads as TGTGCCAGCTCACCACCGGTAGGACCTAACTATGGCTACACCTTC. Translated: CASSPPVGPNYGYTF.

This sequence joins TRBV11-3 and TRBJ1-1; 11 bases align to TRBD1. V lost 6 bases and J lost 6; bases outside the gene matches: 6. Per germline, CDR1 SGHNT and CDR2 YENEEA. The CDR3 contains 14 residues. DNA for the CDR3: TGTGCCAGCAGGGACAGGGGGCACGTATCTGAAGCTTTCTTT. Translation gives CASRDRGHVSEAFF. Full variable domain (outside the CDR3, taken from reference TRBV11-3 and TRBJ1-1): EAGVVQSPRYKIIEKKQPVAFWCNPISGHNTLYWYLQNLGQGPELLIRYENEEAVDDSQLPKDRFSAERLKGVDSTLKIQPAELGDSAVYLCASRDRGHVSEAFFGQGTRLTVV.

V usage is TRBV28 and J usage is TRBJ2-7, with D possibly being TRBD2 (5 bases). The germline CDR1 and CDR2 sequences are MDHEN and SYDVKM. This CDR3 has 15 residues. The V end was cut by 4 bases, the J end by 6 bases, with 19 bases between. The CDR3 is CASSYPGRASGEQYF. In DNA form, the CDR3 reads TGTGCCAGCAGTTACCCAGGTCGGGCCAGCGGCGAGCAGTACTTC.

The chain carries TRBV28 and TRBJ2-5; 14 bases are a match to TRBD2. The V gene's germline CDR1 is MDHEN and CDR2 SYDVKM. V was clipped by 5 bases and J by 4 bases; unmatched bases: 9. CDR3 size: 17 residues. The CDR3 coding sequence is TGTGCCAGCAGTCGGCGACTAGCGGGAGGGCCAAGAGAGACCCAGTACTTC. This codes for CASSRRLAGGPRETQYF.

This chain joins TRBV4-1 and TRBJ2-5, with 13 bases lining up with TRBD2. J lost 5 bases, V lost 5 bases, and 5 bases had no gene match. In germline, CDR1 is MGHRA, CDR2 YSYEKL. The CDR3 extends over 15 amino acids. The CDR3 loop reads CASSLLAGGPETQYF. The CDR3 DNA reads TGCGCCAGCAGCTTACTAGCGGGAGGGCCGGAGACCCAGTACTTC.

The V and J genes are TRBV12-3 or TRBV12-4 and TRBJ1-2; D is uncertain. The CDR3 covers 13 residues. Trimming removed 5 bases from V and 4 bases from J, with 11 bases in between. The CDR3 spells CASSPPYVYGYTF. CDR3 in DNA: TGTGCCAGCAGTCCCCCATACGTCTATGGCTACACCTTC.

The chain carries TRBV19 and TRBJ1-6; 8 bases are a match to TRBD1. This CDR3 has 13 residues. V was clipped by 9 bases and J by 8 bases; unmatched bases: 6. Germline lookup yields CDR1 LNHDA and CDR2 SQIVND (reference sequence). CDR3 loop: CASNDRGYSPLHF. The CDR3 DNA reads as TGTGCCAGCAATGACAGGGGCTATTCACCCCTCCACTTT.

The rearrangement uses TRBV4-1 and TRBJ1-4; D remains unclear. Trimming left V 3 bases short and J 7 bases short, with 15 bases between. CDR3 length: 15 residues. Per germline, CDR1 MGHRA and CDR2 YSYEKL. In DNA form, the CDR3 reads TGCGCCAGCAGCCAGGGCTCAGGCAGTAGTGAAAAACTGTTTTTT. It codes for CASSQGSGSSEKLFF.

V and J are TRBV7-6 and TRBJ2-2, with TRBD1 identical over 7 bases. This CDR3 is built from 16 residues. Germline V gene sequence: CDR1 SGHVS, CDR2 FNYEAQ. The V gene end was trimmed by 6 bases and the J gene end by 2 bases; junction bases not matched to a gene: 9. CDR3 sequence reads: CASSQSGTENTGELFF. DNA for the CDR3: TGTGCCAGCAGTCAGAGTGGGACAGAAAACACCGGGGAGCTGTTTTTT.

CDR3 loop: CASSPGQGFISYEQYF. DNA for the CDR3: TGTGCCAGCAGTCCGGGACAGGGGTTCATCTCCTACGAGCAGTACTTC. The chain recombines TRBV11-3 with TRBJ2-7; TRBD1 aligns across 10 bases. Germline CDR1 reads SGHNT; CDR2 reads YENEEA. V lost 6 bases and J lost 0; bases outside the gene matches: 8. The length of the CDR3 is 16 residues.